The sequence of this TCR beta chain was determined in a study of blood T cells in healthy people across ages (dated by TCRdb to 2014 to 2015). With regard to the full study: In model experiments, template switching captured about one uniquely barcoded TCR beta cDNA molecule for every two T cells. The donors were split into four age groups: young (average 16 years), middle-aged (more than 35), aged (62) and long-lived (82). The study analyzed two additional independent replicas of 1 million unique cDNA reads from the same blood draw for two donors, one aged 18 to 29 and one aged 80 or older. To avoid experimental bias, donors of different ages were spread randomly across the sequencing lanes. The study measured age-related changes in TCR beta repertoire diversity using deep sequencing normalized with unique cDNA molecular identifiers. The paper as a whole reports these results and caveats: Because donor CMV infection status was unknown, age-related changes in expanded clonotypes were potentially confounded. Compared with the aged group, more naive CD4+ T cells, fewer expanded clones and increased TCR diversity were shown by the long-lived group, suggesting age selection. Estimates of total diversity based on one million sequenced T cells were considered lower bounds and underestimates. Bulk unsorted PBMC profiling prevented conclusive comparison of naive and antigen-experienced compartments. Observed TCR beta diversity correlated strongly with the percentage of naive T cells measured by flow cytometry. As age increased, observed TCR beta diversity per million T cells dropped in a roughly linear way, and a significant reduction was already evident by age 40.

The protocol used for the library was 5' RACE. TCRdb lists the instrument as Illumina HiSeq 2500. A second roughly 6 to 11 cycle PCR used a sample-barcoded 5' primer and a J-beta primer mix. Each TCR beta cDNA molecule received a unique molecular identifier from a template-switch 5' adaptor carrying 12 random nucleotides. Each sample yielded at least 2.5 million CDR3-containing paired-end reads. The Mint cDNA synthesis kit, primed by a TRBC-specific oligonucleotide, was used to synthesize first-strand cDNA from all RNA. All cDNA was treated with uracil-DNA glycosylase and then went through a first 18-cycle PCR with the universal primers M1SS and BC2_uni_R. The original methods were these. For normalization, 1 million high-quality reads were randomly selected from each sample, with every read carrying a distinct molecular identifier. Reads with shared molecular identifiers were discarded instead of being binned into consensus sequences. CDR3 identification, clonotype clustering and error correction used MiTCR with a Q25 quality threshold and the strictest error-elimination algorithm. A nonparametric unseen species model using Euler transformation provided a lower-bound estimate of total TCR beta diversity. The public reads were quality trimmed at Q25 with fastp and then assembled into clones with MiXCR by TCRdb, keeping productive beta chains. Entries that share a CDR3 protein sequence are merged under the most common genes and DNA. The V and J calls and clone size are TCRdb's, not the authors'. Counted in this sample were about 1,400,000 distinct CDR3 sequences; almost 60% of them appeared once. Roughly 6.3% of the sample is held by the ten biggest clonotypes.

The donors were roughly 39 Caucasian individuals from Russia, aged roughly 6 to 100 years, who were systemically healthy. Around 10 milliliters of peripheral blood were drawn from each donor into EDTA-treated Vacutainer tubes. Ficoll-Paque density-gradient centrifugation was used to isolate PBMCs, with at least 6.5 million per sample. Trizol reagent was used to extract total RNA from the PBMCs, yielding at least 5.5 micrograms per sample. The percentages of naive CD45RAhigh/CD27high T cells were determined by flow cytometry on a PBMC aliquot from every donor. Concerning this clonotype: Its antigen remains unidentified. No quality values exist for individual bases; no much larger clone is one base distant.

Its CDR3 holds 13 amino acids, cysteine through phenylalanine. CDR3 DNA is the only sequence kept; it has 39 bases, read in frame from the first base. The CDR1 and CDR2 encoded by the germline V gene are MGHRA and YSYEKL. Trimming at the junction amounts to 6 bases on V and 7 bases on J, and the germline ends lie 15 bases apart. Sequencing was carried out using blood. The chain is assembled from TRBV4-1 and TRBJ1-1; the best D guess is TRBD1, with 5 bases matching. The receptor comes from a man between 18 and 35 years old in good health. The nucleotides are TGCGCCAGCAGTTCACTCGGGACGGTTGAAGCTTTCTTT. This yields the protein CASSSLGTVEAFF.